The T cell receptor (beta chain) described here comes from a study of Tregs in tolerant kidney transplant recipients. Whole-study results and caveats: Few patients were studied, so findings need validation in larger groups. The most relevant donor-specific Treg TCRbeta repertoire apparently came from expansion with activated donor B cells. Biological reproducibility was not directly addressed, but technical replication error appeared minimal.

Unstimulated regulatory T cells (CD4+CD25+CD127-), CD4+CD25- non-regulatory cells, CD4 and CD8 cells were FACS-sorted from thawed PBMCs. This CDR3 has 14 residues. V was cut by 4 bases and J by 2 bases, with 12 bases left in between. Germline CDR1 reads MNHEY; CDR2 reads SMNVEV (reference sequence). Profiled with immunoSEQ multiplex PCR; TCRdb holds only in-frame clones, not every one. Here the sample spans tens of thousands of clones, over 80% being singletons. A remark on this clone: The antigen remains undetermined.

The sequenced sample was CD4+ T cells from blood. This TCR was recovered from a human donor in good health. This chain links TRBV27 with TRBJ2-7; no definite D call. The DNA for the CDR3 is TGTGCCAGCAGTTCCCGGACCTCCCCCTACGAGCAGTACTTC. Translated: CASSSRTSPYEQYF.